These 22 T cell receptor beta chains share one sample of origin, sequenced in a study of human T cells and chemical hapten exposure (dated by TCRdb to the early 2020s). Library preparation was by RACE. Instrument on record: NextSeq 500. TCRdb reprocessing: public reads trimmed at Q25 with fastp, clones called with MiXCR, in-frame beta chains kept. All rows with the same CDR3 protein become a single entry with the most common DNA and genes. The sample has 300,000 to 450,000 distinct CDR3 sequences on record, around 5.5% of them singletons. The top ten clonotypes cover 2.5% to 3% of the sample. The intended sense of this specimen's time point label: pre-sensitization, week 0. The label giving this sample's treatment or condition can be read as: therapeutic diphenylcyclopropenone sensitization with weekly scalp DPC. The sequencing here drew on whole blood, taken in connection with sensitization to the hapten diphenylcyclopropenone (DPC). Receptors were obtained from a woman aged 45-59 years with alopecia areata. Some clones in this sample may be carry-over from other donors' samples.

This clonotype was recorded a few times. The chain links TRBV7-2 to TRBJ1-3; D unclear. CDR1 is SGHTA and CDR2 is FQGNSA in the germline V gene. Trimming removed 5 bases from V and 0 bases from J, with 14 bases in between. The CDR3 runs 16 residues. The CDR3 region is CASSRTLSNSGNTIYF. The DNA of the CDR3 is TGTGCCAGCAGCCGAACTCTATCTAACTCTGGAAACACCATATATTTT.

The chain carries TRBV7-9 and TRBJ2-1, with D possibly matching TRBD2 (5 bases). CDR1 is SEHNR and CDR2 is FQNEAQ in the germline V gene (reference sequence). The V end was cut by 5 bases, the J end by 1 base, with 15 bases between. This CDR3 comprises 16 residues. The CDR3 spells CASSPPTGSSYNEQFF. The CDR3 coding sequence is TGTGCCAGCAGCCCTCCGACGGGATCGTCCTACAATGAGCAGTTCTTC.

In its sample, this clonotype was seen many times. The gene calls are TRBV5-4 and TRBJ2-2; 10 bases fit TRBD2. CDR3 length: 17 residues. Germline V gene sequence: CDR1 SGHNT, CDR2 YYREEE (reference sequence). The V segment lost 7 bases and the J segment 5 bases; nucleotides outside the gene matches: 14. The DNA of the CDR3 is TGTGCCAGCTCGCCAGCGGGGGGGCCTTGGGGTACCGGGGAGCTGTTTTTT. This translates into CASSPAGGPWGTGELFF.

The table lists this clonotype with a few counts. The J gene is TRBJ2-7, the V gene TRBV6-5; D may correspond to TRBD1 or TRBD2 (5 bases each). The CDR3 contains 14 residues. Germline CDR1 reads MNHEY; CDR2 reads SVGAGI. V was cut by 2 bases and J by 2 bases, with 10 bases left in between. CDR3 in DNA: TGTGCCAGCAGTTACAATGGGGGAACCTACGAGCAGTACTTC. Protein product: CASSYNGGTYEQYF.

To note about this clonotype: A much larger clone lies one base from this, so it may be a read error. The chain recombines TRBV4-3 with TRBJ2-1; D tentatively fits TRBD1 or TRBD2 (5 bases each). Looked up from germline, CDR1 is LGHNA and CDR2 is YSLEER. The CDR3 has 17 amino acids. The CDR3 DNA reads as TGCGCCTGCAGCCCAGAGCCTGCAGGGAACCCGGGGAATGAGCAGTTCTTC. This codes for CACSPEPAGNPGNEQFF.

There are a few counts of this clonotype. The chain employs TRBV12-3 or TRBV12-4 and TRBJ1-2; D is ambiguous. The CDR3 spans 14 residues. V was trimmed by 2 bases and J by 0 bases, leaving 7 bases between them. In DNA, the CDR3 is TGTGCCAGCAGTTTATACGCTACTAACTATGGCTACACCTTC. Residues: CASSLYATNYGYTF.

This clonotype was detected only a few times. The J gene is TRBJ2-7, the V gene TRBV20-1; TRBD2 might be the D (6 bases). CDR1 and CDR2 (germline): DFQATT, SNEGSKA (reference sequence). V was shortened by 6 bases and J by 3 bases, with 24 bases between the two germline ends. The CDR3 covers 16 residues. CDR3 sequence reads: CSAPGGTQYDSYEQYF. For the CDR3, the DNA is TGCAGTGCCCCCGGAGGGACGCAATATGACAGCTACGAGCAGTACTTC.

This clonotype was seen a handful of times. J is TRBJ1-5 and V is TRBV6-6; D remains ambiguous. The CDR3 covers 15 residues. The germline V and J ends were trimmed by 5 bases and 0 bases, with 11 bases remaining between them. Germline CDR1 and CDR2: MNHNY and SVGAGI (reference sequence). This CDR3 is CASSSGGRSNQPQHF. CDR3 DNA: TGTGCCAGCAGTAGCGGTGGGCGTAGCAATCAGCCCCAGCATTTT.

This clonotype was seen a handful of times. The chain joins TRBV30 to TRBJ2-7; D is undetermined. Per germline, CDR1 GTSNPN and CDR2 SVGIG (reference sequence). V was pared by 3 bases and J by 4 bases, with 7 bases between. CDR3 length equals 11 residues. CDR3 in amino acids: CAWSSQYEQYF. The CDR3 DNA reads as TGTGCCTGGAGCTCCCAGTACGAGCAGTACTTC.

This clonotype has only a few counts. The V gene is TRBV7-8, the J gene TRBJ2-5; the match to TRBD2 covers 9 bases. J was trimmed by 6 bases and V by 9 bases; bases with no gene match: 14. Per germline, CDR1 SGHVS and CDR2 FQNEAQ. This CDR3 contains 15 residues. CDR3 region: CASTAGGLASQTQYF. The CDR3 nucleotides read TGTGCCAGTACGGCGGGGGGACTAGCATCACAGACCCAGTACTTC.

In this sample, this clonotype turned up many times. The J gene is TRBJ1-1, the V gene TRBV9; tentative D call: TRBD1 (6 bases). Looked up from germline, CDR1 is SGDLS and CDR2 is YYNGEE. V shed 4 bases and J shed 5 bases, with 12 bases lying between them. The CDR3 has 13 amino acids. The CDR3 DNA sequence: TGTGCCAGCAGCCCCCGGACAGCAACTGAAGCTTTCTTT. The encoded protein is CASSPRTATEAFF.

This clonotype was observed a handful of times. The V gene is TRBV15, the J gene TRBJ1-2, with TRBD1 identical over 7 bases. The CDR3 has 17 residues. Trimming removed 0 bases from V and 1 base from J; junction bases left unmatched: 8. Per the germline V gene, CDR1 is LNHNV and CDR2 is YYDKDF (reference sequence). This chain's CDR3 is CATSRDLGRGSNYGYTF. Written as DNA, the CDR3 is TGTGCCACCAGCAGAGATCTCGGCAGGGGGAGTAACTATGGCTACACCTTC.

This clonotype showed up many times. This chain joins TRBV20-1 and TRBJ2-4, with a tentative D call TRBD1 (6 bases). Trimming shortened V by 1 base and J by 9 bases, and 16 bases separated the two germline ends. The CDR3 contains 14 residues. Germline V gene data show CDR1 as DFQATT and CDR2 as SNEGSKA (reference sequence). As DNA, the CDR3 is TGCAGTGCTAGAGGGAACAGGGAATTTGTCATTCAGTACTTC. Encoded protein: CSARGNREFVIQYF.

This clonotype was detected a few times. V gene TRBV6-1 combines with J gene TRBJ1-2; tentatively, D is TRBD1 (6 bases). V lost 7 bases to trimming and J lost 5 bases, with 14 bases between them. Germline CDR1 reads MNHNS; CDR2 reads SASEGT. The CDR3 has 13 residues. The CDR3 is CASITGTVYGYTF. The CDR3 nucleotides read TGTGCCAGCATCACAGGGACGGTATATGGCTACACCTTC.

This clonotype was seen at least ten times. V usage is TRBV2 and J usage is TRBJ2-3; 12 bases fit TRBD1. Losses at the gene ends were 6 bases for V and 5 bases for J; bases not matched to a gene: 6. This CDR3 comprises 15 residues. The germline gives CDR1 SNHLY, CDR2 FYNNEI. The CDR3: CASRGTGGFGDTQYF. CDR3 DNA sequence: TGTGCCAGCAGAGGGACAGGGGGCTTCGGAGATACGCAGTATTTT.

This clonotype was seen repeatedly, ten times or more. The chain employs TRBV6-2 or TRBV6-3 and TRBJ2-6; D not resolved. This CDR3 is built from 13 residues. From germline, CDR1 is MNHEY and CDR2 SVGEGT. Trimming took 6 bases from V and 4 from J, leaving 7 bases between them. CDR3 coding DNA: TGTGCCAGCAGGCTGGGAGGGGCCAACGTCCTGACTTTC. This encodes CASRLGGANVLTF.

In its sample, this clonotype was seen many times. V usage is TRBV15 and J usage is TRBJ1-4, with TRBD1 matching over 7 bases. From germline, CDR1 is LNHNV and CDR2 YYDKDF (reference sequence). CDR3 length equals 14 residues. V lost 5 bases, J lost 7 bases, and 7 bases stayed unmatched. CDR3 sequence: CATSAGGVIEKLFF. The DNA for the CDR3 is TGTGCCACCAGCGCAGGGGGGGTGATTGAAAAACTGTTTTTT.

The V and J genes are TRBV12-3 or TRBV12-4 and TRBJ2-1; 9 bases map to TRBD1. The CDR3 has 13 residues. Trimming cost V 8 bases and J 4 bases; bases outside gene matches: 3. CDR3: CASGQGKYNEQFF. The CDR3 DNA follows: TGTGCCAGCGGACAGGGGAAATACAATGAGCAGTTCTTC.

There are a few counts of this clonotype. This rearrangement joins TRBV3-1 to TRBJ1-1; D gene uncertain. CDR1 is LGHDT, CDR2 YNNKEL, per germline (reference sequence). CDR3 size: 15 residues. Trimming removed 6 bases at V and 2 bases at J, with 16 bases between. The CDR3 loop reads CASRTTAGPNTEAFF. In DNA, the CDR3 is TGTGCCAGCAGAACAACGGCCGGACCCAACACTGAAGCTTTCTTT. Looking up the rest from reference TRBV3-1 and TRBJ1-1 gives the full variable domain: DTAVSQTPKYLVTQMGNDKSIKCEQNLGHDTMYWYKQDSKKFLKIMFSYNNKELIINETVPNRFSPKSPDKAHLNLHINSLELGDSAVYFCASRTTAGPNTEAFFGQGTRLTVV.

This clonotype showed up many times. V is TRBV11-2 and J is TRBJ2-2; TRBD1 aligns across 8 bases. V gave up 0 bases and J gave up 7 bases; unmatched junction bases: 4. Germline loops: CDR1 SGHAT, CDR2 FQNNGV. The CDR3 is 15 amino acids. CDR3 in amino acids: CASSLETGANGELFF. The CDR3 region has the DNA TGTGCCAGCAGCTTAGAGACAGGGGCAAACGGGGAGCTGTTTTTT.

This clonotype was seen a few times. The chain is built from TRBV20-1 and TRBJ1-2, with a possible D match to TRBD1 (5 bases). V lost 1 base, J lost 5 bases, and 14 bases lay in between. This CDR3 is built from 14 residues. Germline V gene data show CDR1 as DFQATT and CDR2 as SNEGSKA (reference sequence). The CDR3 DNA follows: TGCAGTGCTAGAGGGGGGTACACCCCTTATGGCTACACCTTC. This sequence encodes CSARGGYTPYGYTF.

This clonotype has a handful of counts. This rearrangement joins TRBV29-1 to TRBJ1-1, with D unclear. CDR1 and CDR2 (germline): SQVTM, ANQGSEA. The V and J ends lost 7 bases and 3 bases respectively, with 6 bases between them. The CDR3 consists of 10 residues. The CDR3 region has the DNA TGCAGCGCTGAGGACACTGAAGCTTTCTTT. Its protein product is CSAEDTEAFF. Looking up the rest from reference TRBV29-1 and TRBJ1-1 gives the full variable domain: SAVISQKPSRDICQRGTSLTIQCQVDSQVTMMFWYRQQPGQSLTLIATANQGSEATYESGFVIDKFPISRPNLTFSTLTVSNMSPEDSSIYLCSAEDTEAFFGQGTRLTVV.